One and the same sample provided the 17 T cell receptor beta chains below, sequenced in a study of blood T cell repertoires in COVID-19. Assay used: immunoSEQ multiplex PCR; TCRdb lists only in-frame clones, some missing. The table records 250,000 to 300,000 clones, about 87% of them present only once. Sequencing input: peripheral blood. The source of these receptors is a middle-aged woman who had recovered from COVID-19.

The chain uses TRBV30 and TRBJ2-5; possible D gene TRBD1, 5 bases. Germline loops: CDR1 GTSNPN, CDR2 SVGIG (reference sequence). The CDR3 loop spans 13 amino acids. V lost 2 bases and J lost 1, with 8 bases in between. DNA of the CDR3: TGTGCCTGGAGTAGGGGCATCCAAGAGACCCAGTACTTC. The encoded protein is CAWSRGIQETQYF.

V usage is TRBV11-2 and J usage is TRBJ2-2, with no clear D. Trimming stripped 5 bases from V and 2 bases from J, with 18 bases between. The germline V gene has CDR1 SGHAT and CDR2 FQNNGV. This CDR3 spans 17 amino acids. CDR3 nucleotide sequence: TGTGCCAGCAGCCCCATTCGACTGATAACTAACACCGGGGAGCTGTTTTTT. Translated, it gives CASSPIRLITNTGELFF.

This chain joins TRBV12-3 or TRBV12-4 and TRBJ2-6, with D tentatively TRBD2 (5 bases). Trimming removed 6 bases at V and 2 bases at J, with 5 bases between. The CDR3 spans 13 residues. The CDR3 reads CASSGTGANVLTF. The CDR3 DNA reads TGTGCCAGCAGCGGGACTGGGGCCAACGTCCTGACTTTC.

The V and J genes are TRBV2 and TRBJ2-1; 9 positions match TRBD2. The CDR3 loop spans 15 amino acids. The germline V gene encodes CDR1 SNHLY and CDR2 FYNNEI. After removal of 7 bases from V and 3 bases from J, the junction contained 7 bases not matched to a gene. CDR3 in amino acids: CASTVAGAYYNEQFF. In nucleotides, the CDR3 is TGTGCCAGCACCGTAGCGGGGGCTTACTACAATGAGCAGTTCTTC.

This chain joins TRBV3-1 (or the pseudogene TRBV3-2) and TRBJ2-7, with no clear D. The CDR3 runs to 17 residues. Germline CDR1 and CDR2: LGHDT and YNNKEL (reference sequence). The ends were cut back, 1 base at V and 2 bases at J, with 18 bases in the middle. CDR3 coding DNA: TGTGCCAGCAGCCAAGGCTTCGGCGGTCAGCTAGCCTACGAGCAGTACTTC. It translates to CASSQGFGGQLAYEQYF.

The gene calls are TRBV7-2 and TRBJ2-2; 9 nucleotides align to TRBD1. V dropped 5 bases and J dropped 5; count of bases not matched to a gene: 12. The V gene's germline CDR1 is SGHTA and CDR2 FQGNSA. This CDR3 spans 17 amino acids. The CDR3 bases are TGTGCCAGCAGCCTAGACCTACAGGGGGCCGGGACCGGGGAGCTGTTTTTT. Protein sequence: CASSLDLQGAGTGELFF.

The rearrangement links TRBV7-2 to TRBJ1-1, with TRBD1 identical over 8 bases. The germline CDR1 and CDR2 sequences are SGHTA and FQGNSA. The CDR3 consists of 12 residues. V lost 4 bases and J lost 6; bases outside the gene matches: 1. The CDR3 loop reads CASSSQGAEAFF. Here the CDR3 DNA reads TGTGCCAGCAGCTCACAGGGGGCTGAAGCTTTCTTT. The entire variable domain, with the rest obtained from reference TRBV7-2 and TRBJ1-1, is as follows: GAGVSQSPSNKVTEKGKDVELRCDPISGHTALYWYRQSLGQGLEFLIYFQGNSAPDKSGLPSDRFSAERTGGSVSTLTIQRTQQEDSAVYLCASSSQGAEAFFGQGTRLTVV.

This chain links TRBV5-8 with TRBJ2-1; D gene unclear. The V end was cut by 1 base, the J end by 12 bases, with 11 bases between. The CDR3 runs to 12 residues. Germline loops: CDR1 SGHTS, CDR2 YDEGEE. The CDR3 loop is CASSLSLTRQFF. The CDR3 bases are TGTGCCAGCAGCTTGTCCTTGACAAGGCAGTTCTTC.

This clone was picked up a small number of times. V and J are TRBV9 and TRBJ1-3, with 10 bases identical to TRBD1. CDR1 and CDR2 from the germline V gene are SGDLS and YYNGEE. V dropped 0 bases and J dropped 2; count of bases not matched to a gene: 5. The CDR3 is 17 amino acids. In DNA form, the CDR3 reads TGTGCCAGCAGCGTAGGGGGACAGGGGTGGACTGGAAACACCATATATTTT. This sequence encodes CASSVGGQGWTGNTIYF.

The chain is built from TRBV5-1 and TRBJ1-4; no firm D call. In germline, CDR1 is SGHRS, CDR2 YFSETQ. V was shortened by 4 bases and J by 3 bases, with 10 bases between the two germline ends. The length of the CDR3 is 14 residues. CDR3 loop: CASSHGTANEKLFF. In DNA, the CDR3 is TGCGCCAGCAGCCATGGTACGGCTAATGAAAAACTGTTTTTT. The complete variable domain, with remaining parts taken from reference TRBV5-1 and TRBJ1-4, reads KAGVTQTPRYLIKTRGQQVTLSCSPISGHRSVSWYQQTPGQGLQFLFEYFSETQRNKGNFPGRFSGRQFSNSRSEMNVSTLELGDSALYLCASSHGTANEKLFFGSGTQLSVL.

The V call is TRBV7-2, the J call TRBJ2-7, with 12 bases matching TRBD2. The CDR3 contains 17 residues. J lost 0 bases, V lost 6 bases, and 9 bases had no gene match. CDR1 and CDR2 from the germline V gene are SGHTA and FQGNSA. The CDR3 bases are TGTGCCAGCAGTCCGGCCCTAGCGGGGGGGGTCTCCTACGAGCAGTACTTC. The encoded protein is CASSPALAGGVSYEQYF.

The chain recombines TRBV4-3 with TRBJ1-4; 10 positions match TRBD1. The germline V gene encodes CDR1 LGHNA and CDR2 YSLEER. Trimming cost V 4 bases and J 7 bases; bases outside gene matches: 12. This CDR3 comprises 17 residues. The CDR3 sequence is CASSPQASWTGGEKLFF. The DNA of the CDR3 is TGCGCCAGCAGCCCTCAAGCGTCTTGGACAGGGGGTGAAAAACTGTTTTTT.

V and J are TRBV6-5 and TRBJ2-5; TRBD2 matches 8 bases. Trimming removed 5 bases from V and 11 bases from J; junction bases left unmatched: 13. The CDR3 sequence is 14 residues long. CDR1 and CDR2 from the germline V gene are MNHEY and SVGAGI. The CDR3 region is CASSSPPSLAVQYF. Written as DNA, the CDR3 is TGTGCCAGCAGTAGCCCCCCTTCACTAGCGGTACAGTACTTC.

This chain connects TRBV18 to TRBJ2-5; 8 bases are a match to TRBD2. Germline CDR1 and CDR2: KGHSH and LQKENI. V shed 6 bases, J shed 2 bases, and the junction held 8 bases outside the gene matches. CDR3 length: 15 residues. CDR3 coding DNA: TGTGCCAGCTCCCGGTCGGGGGGGGCACAAGAGACCCAGTACTTC. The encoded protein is CASSRSGGAQETQYF.

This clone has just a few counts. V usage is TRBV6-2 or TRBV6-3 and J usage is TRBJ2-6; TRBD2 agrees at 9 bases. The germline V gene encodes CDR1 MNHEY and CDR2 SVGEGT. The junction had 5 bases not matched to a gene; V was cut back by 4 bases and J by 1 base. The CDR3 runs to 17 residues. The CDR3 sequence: CASSSSGALSGANVLTF. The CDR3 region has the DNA TGTGCCAGCAGTTCTAGCGGGGCCTTGTCTGGGGCCAACGTCCTGACTTTC.

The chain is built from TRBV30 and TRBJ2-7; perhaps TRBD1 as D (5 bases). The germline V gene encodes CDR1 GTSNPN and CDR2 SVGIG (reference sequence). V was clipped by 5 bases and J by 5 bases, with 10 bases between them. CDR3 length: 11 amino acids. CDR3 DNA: TGTGCCTGGGGGGCCGAACACGAGCAGTACTTC. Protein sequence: CAWGAEHEQYF.

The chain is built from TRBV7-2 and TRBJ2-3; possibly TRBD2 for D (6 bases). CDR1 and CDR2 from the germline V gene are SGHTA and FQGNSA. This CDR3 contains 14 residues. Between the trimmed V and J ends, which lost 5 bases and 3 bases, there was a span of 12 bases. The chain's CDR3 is CASSPWRGTDTQYF. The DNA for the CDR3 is TGTGCCAGCAGCCCCTGGAGGGGTACAGATACGCAGTATTTT.